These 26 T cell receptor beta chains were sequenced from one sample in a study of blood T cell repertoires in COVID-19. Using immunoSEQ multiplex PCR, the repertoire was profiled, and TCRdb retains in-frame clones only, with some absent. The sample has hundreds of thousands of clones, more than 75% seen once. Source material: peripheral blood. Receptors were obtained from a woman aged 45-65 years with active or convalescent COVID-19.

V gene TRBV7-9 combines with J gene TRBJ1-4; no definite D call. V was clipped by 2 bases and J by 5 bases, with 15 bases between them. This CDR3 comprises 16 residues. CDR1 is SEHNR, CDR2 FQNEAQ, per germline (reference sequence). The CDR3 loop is CASSLNGYGGNEKLFF. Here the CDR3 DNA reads TGTGCCAGCAGCTTAAACGGGTACGGAGGGAATGAAAAACTGTTTTTT.

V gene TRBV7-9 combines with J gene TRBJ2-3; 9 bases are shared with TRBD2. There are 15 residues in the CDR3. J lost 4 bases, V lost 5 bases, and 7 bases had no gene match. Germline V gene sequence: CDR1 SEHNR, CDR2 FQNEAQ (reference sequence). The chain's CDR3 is CASSGTGTSSDTQYF. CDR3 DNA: TGTGCCAGCAGCGGTACCGGGACTAGCTCAGATACGCAGTATTTT. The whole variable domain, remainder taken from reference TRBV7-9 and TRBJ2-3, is DTGVSQNPRHKITKRGQNVTFRCDPISEHNRLYWYRQTLGQGPEFLTYFQNEAQLEKSRLLSDRFSAERPKGSFSTLEIQRTEQGDSAMYLCASSGTGTSSDTQYFGPGTRLTVL.

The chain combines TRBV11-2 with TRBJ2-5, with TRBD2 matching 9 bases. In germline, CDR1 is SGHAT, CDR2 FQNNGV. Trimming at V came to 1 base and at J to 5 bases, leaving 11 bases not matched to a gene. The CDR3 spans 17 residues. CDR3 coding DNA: TGTGCCAGCAGCTTAGGAAGCTTAGCGGGAGTTGGTGAGACCCAGTACTTC. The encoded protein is CASSLGSLAGVGETQYF.

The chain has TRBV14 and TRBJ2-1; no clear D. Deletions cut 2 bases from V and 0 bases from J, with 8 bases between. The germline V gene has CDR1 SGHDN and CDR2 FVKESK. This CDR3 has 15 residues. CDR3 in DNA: TGTGCCAGCAGCCAACAGAAAAGCTCCTACAATGAGCAGTTCTTC. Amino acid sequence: CASSQQKSSYNEQFF.

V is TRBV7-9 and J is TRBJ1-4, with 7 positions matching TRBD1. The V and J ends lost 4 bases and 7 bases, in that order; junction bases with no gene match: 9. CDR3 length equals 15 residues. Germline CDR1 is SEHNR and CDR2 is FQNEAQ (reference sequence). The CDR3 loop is CASSWGQSQGEKLFF. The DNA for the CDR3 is TGTGCCAGCAGCTGGGGACAGTCGCAGGGTGAAAAACTGTTTTTT.

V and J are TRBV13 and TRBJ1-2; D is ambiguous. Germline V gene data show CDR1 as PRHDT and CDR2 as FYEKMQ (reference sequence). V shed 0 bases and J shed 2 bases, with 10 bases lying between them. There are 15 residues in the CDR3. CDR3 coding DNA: TGTGCCAGCAGCTTAGGGGCAGGTACCAACTATGGCTACACCTTC. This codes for CASSLGAGTNYGYTF.

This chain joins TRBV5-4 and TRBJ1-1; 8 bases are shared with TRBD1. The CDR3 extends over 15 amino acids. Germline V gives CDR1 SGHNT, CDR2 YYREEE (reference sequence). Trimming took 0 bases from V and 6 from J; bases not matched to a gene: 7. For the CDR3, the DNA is TGTGCCAGCAGCTTGGAGACAGGGGAAGCGCCTGAAGCTTTCTTT. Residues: CASSLETGEAPEAFF.

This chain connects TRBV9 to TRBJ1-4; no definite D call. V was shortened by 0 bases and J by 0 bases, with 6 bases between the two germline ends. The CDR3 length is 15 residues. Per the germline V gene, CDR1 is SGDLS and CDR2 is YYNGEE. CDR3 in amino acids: CASSVVGSTNEKLFF. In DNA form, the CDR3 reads TGTGCCAGCAGCGTAGTCGGTTCAACTAATGAAAAACTGTTTTTT.

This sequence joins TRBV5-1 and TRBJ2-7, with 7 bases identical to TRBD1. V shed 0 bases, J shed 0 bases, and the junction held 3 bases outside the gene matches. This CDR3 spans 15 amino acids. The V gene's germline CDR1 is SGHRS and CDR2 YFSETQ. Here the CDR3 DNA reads TGCGCCAGCAGCTTGGGGGCAGGGGGCTCCTACGAGCAGTACTTC. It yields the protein CASSLGAGGSYEQYF.

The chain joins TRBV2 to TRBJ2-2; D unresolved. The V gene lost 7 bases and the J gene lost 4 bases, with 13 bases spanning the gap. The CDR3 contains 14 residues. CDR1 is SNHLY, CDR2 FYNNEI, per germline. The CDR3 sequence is CASTRGSVTGELFF. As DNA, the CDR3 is TGTGCCAGCACTCGAGGTTCTGTCACCGGGGAGCTGTTTTTT. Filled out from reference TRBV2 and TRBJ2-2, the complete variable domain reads EPEVTQTPSHQVTQMGQEVILRCVPISNHLYFYWYRQILGQKVEFLVSFYNNEISEKSEIFDDQFSVERPDGSNFTLKIRSTKLEDSAMYFCASTRGSVTGELFFGEGSRLTVL.

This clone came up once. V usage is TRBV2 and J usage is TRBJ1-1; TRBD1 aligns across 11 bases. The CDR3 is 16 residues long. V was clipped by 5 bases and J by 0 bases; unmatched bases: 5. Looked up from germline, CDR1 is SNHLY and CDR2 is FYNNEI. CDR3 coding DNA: TGTGCCAGCAGTTACGGGACAGGGGGTGTGAACACTGAAGCTTTCTTT. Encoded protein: CASSYGTGGVNTEAFF.

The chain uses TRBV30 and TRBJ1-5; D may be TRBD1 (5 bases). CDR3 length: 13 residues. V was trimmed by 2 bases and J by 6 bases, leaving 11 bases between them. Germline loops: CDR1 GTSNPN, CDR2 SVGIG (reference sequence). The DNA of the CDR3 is TGTGCCTGGAGTCAGGGCACGGGTCAGCCCCAGCATTTT. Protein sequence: CAWSQGTGQPQHF.

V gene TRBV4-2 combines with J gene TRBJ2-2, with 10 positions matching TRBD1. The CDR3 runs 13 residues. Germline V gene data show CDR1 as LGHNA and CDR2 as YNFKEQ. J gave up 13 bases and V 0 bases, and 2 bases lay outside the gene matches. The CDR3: CASSQERDRGLFF. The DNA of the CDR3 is TGTGCCAGCAGCCAAGAAAGGGACAGGGGGCTGTTTTTT.

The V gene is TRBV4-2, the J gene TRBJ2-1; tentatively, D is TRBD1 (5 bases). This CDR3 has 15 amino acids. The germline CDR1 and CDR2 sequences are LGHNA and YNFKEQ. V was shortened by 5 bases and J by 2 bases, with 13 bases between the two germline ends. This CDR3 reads CASSDSIRPYNEQFF. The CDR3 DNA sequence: TGTGCCAGCAGCGACAGTATTAGGCCCTACAATGAGCAGTTCTTC.

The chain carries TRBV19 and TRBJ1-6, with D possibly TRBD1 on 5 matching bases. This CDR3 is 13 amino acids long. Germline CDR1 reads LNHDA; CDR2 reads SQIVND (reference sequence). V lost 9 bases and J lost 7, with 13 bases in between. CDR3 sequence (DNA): TGTGCCAGCAGGGATTACAGCAATTCACCCCTCCACTTT. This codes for CASRDYSNSPLHF.

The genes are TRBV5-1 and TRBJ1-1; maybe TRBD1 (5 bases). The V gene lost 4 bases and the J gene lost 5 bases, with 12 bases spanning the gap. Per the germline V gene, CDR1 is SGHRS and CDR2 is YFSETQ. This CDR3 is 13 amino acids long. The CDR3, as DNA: TGCGCCAGCAGCCCCAGGGCGGCAACTGAAGCTTTCTTT. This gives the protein CASSPRAATEAFF.

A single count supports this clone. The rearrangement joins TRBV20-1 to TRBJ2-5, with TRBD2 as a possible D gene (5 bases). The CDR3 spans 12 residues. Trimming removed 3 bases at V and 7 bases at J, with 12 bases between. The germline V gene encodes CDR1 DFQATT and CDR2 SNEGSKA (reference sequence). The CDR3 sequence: CSASEQEVTQYF. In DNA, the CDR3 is TGCAGTGCTAGTGAGCAGGAGGTGACCCAGTACTTC.

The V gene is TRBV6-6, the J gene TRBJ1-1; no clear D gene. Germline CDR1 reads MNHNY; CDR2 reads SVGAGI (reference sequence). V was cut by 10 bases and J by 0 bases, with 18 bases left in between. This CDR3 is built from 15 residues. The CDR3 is CATRIREGMNTEAFF. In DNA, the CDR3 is TGTGCCACCCGTATTCGGGAAGGGATGAACACTGAAGCTTTCTTT.

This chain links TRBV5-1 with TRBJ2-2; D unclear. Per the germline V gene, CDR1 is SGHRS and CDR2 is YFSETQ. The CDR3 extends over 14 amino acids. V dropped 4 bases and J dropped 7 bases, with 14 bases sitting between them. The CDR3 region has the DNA TGCGCCAGCAGCGAACCACTCTCTGTCGGGGAGCTGTTTTTT. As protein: CASSEPLSVGELFF.

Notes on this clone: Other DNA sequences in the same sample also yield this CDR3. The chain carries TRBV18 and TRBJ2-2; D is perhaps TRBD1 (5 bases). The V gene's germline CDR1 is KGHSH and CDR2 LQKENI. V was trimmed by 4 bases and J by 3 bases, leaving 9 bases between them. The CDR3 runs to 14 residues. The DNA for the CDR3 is TGTGCCAGCTCACTAGGACAAGACACCGGGGAGCTGTTTTTT. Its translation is CASSLGQDTGELFF. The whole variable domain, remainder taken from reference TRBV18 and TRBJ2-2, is NAGVMQNPRHLVRRRGQEARLRCSPMKGHSHVYWYRQLPEEGLKFMVYLQKENIIDESGMPKERFSAEFPKEGPSILRIQQVVRGDSAAYFCASSLGQDTGELFFGEGSRLTVL.

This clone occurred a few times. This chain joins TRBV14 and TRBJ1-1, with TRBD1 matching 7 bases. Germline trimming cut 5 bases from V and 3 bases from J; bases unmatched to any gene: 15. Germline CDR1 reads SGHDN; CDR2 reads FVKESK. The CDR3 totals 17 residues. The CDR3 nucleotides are TGTGCCAGCAGCGCCCGACAGGGAATGGGAGAGGACACTGAAGCTTTCTTT. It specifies CASSARQGMGEDTEAFF.

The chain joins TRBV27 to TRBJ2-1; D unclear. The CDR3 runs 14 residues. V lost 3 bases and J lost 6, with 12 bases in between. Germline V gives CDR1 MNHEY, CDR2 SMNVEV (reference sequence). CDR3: CASSLAAPGNEQFF. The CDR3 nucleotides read TGTGCCAGCAGTTTGGCTGCTCCTGGCAATGAGCAGTTCTTC.

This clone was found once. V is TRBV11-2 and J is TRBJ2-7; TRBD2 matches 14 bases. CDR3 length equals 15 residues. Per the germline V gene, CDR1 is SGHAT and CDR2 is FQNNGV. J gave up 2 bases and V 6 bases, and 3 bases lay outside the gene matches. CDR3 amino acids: CASRGTSGRTYEQYF. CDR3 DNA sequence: TGTGCCAGCAGAGGGACTAGCGGGAGAACCTACGAGCAGTACTTC. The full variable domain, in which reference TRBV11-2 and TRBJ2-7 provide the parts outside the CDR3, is EAGVAQSPRYKIIEKRQSVAFWCNPISGHATLYWYQQILGQGPKLLIQFQNNGVVDDSQLPKDRFSAERLKGVDSTLKIQPAKLEDSAVYLCASRGTSGRTYEQYFGPGTRLTVT.

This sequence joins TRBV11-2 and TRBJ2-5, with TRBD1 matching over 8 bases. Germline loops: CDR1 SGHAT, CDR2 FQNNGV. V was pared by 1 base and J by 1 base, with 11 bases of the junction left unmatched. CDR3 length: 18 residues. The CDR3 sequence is CASSLAFLRTGRQETQYF. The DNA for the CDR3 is TGTGCCAGCAGCTTAGCTTTCCTCAGGACAGGGCGCCAAGAGACCCAGTACTTC.

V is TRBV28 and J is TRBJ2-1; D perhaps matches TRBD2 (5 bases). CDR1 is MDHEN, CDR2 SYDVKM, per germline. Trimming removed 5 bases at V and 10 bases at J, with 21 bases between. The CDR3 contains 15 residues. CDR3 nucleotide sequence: TGTGCCAGCAGTCCCAGGAGTACGCGAGGCGGGGAGCAGTTCTTC. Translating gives CASSPRSTRGGEQFF.

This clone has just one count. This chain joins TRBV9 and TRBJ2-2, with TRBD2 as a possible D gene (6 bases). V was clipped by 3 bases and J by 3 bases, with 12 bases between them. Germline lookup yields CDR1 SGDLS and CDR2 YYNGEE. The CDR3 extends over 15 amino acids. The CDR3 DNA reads TGTGCCAGCAGCGGAAGTGGGACTTACACCGGGGAGCTGTTTTTT. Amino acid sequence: CASSGSGTYTGELFF.